The clone carrying this T cell receptor beta chain was seen ten or more times. Its antigen is as yet unknown. PCR amplification relied on 60 Vbeta primers (plus 13 Jbeta primers). Sequencing was performed with immunoSEQ multiplex PCR; in TCRdb, only in-frame clones are kept and a portion is missing. The table records some 130,000 clones, 80% to 85% of them present only once. The J segment lost 3 bases and the V segment lost 4 bases, leaving 1 base of the junction unmatched. The length of the CDR3 is 13 residues. The V gene's germline CDR1 is GTSNPN and CDR2 SVGIG (reference sequence). These data originate in a study of cytomegalovirus exposure and HLA in healthy donors. The study, taken as a whole, reports: A classifier reportedly called cytomegalovirus status with high sensitivity and specificity.

This TCR came from a boy aged 5-17 years in good health and CMV-seronegative. What was sequenced was PBMCs. The chain couples TRBV30 to TRBJ2-1, with 9 bases fitting TRBD2. CDR3 sequence (DNA): TGTGCCTGGATTAGCGGGGGCTACAATGAGCAGTTCTTC. Translating it yields CAWISGGYNEQFF.